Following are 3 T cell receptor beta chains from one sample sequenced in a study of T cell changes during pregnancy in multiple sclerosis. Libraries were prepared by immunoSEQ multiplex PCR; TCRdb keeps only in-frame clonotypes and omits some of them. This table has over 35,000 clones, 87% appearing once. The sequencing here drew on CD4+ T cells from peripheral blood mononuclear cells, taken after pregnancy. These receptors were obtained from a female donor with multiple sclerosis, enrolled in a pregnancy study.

Here the CDR3 DNA reads TGTGCCATCAGTTCAGCGGGGGGCAAAGAGACCCAGTACTTC. Translating gives CAISSAGGKETQYF. This chain links TRBV10-3 with TRBJ2-5; 9 nucleotides agree with TRBD2. Germline assignment: CDR1 ENHRY and CDR2 SYGVKD. V was pared by 5 bases and J by 3 bases, with 4 bases of the junction left unmatched. The CDR3 covers 14 residues.

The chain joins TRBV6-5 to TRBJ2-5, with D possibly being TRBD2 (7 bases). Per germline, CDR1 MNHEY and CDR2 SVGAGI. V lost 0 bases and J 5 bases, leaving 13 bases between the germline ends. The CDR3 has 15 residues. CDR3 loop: CASSYSGGAGETQYF. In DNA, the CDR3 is TGTGCCAGCAGTTACTCGGGGGGGGCAGGGGAGACCCAGTACTTC.

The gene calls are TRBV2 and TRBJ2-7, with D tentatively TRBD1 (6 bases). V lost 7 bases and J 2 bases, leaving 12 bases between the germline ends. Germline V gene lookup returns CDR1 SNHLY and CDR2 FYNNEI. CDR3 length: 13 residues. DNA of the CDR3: TGTGCCAGCATACAGGGTATCACCTACGAGCAGTACTTC. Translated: CASIQGITYEQYF.